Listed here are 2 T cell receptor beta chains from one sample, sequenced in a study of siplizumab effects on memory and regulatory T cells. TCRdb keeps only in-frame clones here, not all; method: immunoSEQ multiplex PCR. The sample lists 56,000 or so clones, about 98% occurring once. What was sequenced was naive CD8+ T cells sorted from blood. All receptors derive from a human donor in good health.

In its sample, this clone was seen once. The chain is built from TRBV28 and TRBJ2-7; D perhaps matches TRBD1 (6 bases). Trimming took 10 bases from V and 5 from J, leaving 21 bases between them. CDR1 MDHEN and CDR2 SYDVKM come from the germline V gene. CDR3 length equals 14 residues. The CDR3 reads CATSTTSGAHEQYF. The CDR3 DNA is TGTGCCACCTCGACCACCTCAGGGGCGCACGAGCAGTACTTC.

The CDR3 sequence: CSVELDSRAGFSYEQYF. The CDR3 DNA reads as TGCAGCGTTGAGTTGGATTCAAGGGCCGGTTTCTCCTACGAGCAGTACTTC. The chain couples TRBV29-1 to TRBJ2-7; D unclear. The germline V and J ends were trimmed by 3 bases and 0 bases, with 21 bases remaining between them. This CDR3 has 17 residues. In germline, CDR1 is SQVTM, CDR2 ANQGSEA.